This paragraph reports one TCR beta chain. The antigen is unknown. It was with 60 Vbeta and 13 Jbeta primers that the PCR ran. This table comes from immunoSEQ multiplex PCR, and its TCRdb copy is limited to in-frame clones, with some not included. The sample includes 140,000 to 150,000 clones, 60% to 85% of them seen just once. The data stem from a study of cytomegalovirus exposure and HLA in healthy donors. The CDR3 consists of 14 residues. CDR1 MGHDK and CDR2 SYGVNS come from the germline V gene. V lost 1 base to trimming and J lost 5 bases, with 10 bases between them. Study results and limitations: Later on, analysis showed that most CMV-associated TCR beta chains appeared to be HLA-restricted.

The source material was PBMCs. This clonotype was sampled from a man in his forties or fifties in good health and CMV-seronegative. The rearrangement joins TRBV25-1 to TRBJ2-3, with D possibly TRBD1 on 6 matching bases. The CDR3 reads CASSELRGGDTQYF. CDR3 nucleotides: TGTGCCAGCAGTGAATTACGAGGGGGAGATACGCAGTATTTT.